This T cell receptor beta chain is drawn from a study of blood T cells in healthy people across ages. The authors ran a second PCR of about 7 to 11 cycles using a sample-barcoded 5' primer and a J-beta primer mix. MiXCR was run by TCRdb on the 5' RACE reads, yielding one entry per CDR3 protein. The sample shows about 640,000 distinct CDR3 sequences, about 53% of them seen only once. V dropped 0 bases and J dropped 11 bases, with 22 bases sitting between them. Germline V gene sequence: CDR1 LNHNV, CDR2 YYDKDF (reference sequence). The length of the CDR3 is 16 residues. Sequences were obtained from blood. The chain recombines TRBV15 with TRBJ2-5; D perhaps matches TRBD2 (6 bases). The receptor's source is a man in his 60s in good health. CDR3 loop: CATSRDTRTRRREQYF. CDR3 nucleotide sequence: TGTGCCACCAGCAGAGATACCAGGACAAGGAGACGGGAGCAGTACTTC.